One and the same sample provided the 28 T cell receptor beta chains below, sequenced in a study of OX40 agonist ivuxolimab in advanced cancers. Measured with immunoSEQ multiplex PCR; TCRdb has only the in-frame clones, and not every one. The data hold over 30,000 clones, with roughly four fifths observed a single time. The sample in question was CD4+ or CD8+ T cells sorted from blood, obtained in a trial of the OX40 agonist ivuxolimab. The origin of the receptors is an adult with an advanced solid tumor such as melanoma, head and neck, liver or kidney cancer.

The V and J genes are TRBV6-4 and TRBJ2-1; a weak D match, TRBD1 (5 bases). The CDR3 is made up of 14 amino acids. The V end was cut by 4 bases, the J end by 7 bases, with 14 bases between. CDR1 MRHNA and CDR2 SNTAGT come from the germline V gene. The CDR3 is CASSAITGVNEQFF. The CDR3 coding sequence is TGTGCCAGCAGTGCTATCACAGGCGTAAATGAGCAGTTCTTC.

Only a few counts were recorded for this clone. At one of its ends the junction is not consistent with the germline gene, which may arise from a read error. V and J are TRBV7-8 and TRBJ2-7, with 7 bases aligning to TRBD1. CDR3 length: 10 amino acids. Germline V gene lookup returns CDR1 SGHVS and CDR2 FQNEAQ. CDR3: CASSSGTANF. In DNA form, the CDR3 reads TGTGCCAGCAGTTCCGGGACAGCGAACTTC.

The chain couples TRBV9 to TRBJ2-7; 14 bases agree with TRBD2. Per the germline V gene, CDR1 is SGDLS and CDR2 is YYNGEE. The J segment lost 5 bases and the V segment lost 3 bases, leaving 1 base of the junction unmatched. There are 14 residues in the CDR3. The CDR3 loop is CASSEGLAGDEQYF. The CDR3, as DNA: TGTGCCAGCAGCGAGGGACTAGCGGGAGACGAGCAGTACTTC.

This clone has a single count. J is TRBJ2-2 and V is TRBV4-1; D not certain. Germline V gene sequence: CDR1 MGHRA, CDR2 YSYEKL. Trimming removed 8 bases at V and 7 bases at J, with 20 bases between. CDR3 size: 15 residues. The CDR3 nucleotides are TGCGCCAGCCATTCAGCTCGAGCAATTGGCGGGGAGCTGTTTTTT. Translating gives CASHSARAIGGELFF.

V is TRBV11-2 and J is TRBJ2-7; 7 positions agree with TRBD1. The CDR3 sequence is 13 residues long. With V trimmed by 6 bases and J by 2 bases, 4 bases remained unmatched. Germline V gene data show CDR1 as SGHAT and CDR2 as FQNNGV. CDR3 DNA: TGTGCCAGCAGATCGGGACAGACCTACGAGCAGTACTTC. Its translation: CASRSGQTYEQYF.

This chain joins TRBV7-3 and TRBJ2-2; 11 bases agree with TRBD1. With 8 bases clipped from V and 5 bases from J, the junction kept 7 bases outside the gene matches. CDR1 and CDR2 (germline): SGHTA, FQGTGA. This CDR3 has 15 amino acids. CDR3 sequence: CASASGTGGTGELFF. CDR3 sequence (DNA): TGTGCCAGCGCCTCCGGGACAGGGGGGACCGGGGAGCTGTTTTTT.

This clone was counted a single time. The chain joins TRBV29-1 to TRBJ1-4; 9 bases align to TRBD1. Unmatched junction bases numbered 13, after V lost 7 bases and J lost 10 bases. Germline-derived CDR1 and CDR2 are SQVTM and ANQGSEA. The CDR3 is 14 amino acids. In DNA form, the CDR3 reads TGCAGCGCCGTCGTCGGGACAGGGTCTGGAAAACTGTTTTTT. Protein product: CSAVVGTGSGKLFF. Filled out from reference TRBV29-1 and TRBJ1-4, the complete variable domain reads SAVISQKPSRDICQRGTSLTIQCQVDSQVTMMFWYRQQPGQSLTLIATANQGSEATYESGFVIDKFPISRPNLTFSTLTVSNMSPEDSSIYLCSAVVGTGSGKLFFGSGTQLSVL.

The chain recombines TRBV30 with TRBJ2-1; no reliable D call. The germline gives CDR1 GTSNPN, CDR2 SVGIG (reference sequence). The CDR3 is 14 amino acids. With 4 bases removed from V and 0 bases from J, the gap between germline ends came to 10 bases. CDR3 residues: CAWIKGISYNEQFF. CDR3 DNA: TGTGCCTGGATAAAAGGGATCTCCTACAATGAGCAGTTCTTC.

The chain recombines TRBV30 with TRBJ2-6, with a possible D match to TRBD1 (5 bases). The CDR3 has 15 amino acids. Trimming pared 2 bases from V and 0 bases from J, leaving 8 bases between. Germline CDR1 GTSNPN, CDR2 SVGIG (reference sequence). The CDR3 here is CAWSSGLSGANVLTF. The CDR3 DNA follows: TGTGCCTGGAGTTCAGGGCTCTCTGGGGCCAACGTCCTGACTTTC.

This clone was counted between two and nine times. The genes are TRBV5-6 and TRBJ2-1, with D perhaps TRBD1 or TRBD2 (6 bases each). Deletions cut 8 bases from V and 0 bases from J, with 18 bases between. The CDR3 is 16 residues long. Per the germline V gene, CDR1 is SGHDT and CDR2 is YYEEEE. The CDR3 DNA reads TGTGCCAGAGATGGCGGGACACAGAGCTCCTACAATGAGCAGTTCTTC. Residues: CARDGGTQSSYNEQFF.

This CDR3 is CSVDSWDNEQFF. CDR3 DNA sequence: TGCAGCGTTGATTCGTGGGACAATGAGCAGTTCTTC. The gene calls are TRBV29-1 and TRBJ2-1; no clear D. With 3 bases removed from V and 5 bases from J, the gap between germline ends came to 8 bases. The CDR3 spans 12 residues. Per the germline V gene, CDR1 is SQVTM and CDR2 is ANQGSEA.

The genes are TRBV28 and TRBJ1-2; D is undetermined. CDR3 size: 14 residues. Germline lookup yields CDR1 MDHEN and CDR2 SYDVKM. V was clipped by 5 bases and J by 4 bases, with 14 bases between them. The DNA of the CDR3 is TGTGCCAGCAGTGGAGAGATCTGGGGCTATGGCTACACCTTC. Translation: CASSGEIWGYGYTF.

The chain is built from TRBV30 and TRBJ1-1; D uncertain. Germline CDR1 is GTSNPN and CDR2 is SVGIG (reference sequence). The CDR3 has 13 residues. V was pared by 3 bases and J by 2 bases, with 10 bases between. In DNA form, the CDR3 reads TGTGCCTGGAGCGTCATACTCAACACTGAAGCTTTCTTT. Translation gives CAWSVILNTEAFF.

The rearrangement joins TRBV18 to TRBJ1-5; TRBD1 matches 9 bases. The CDR3 sequence is 15 residues long. Germline CDR1 reads KGHSH; CDR2 reads LQKENI. Trimming cost V 3 bases and J 3 bases; bases outside gene matches: 3. CDR3 in DNA: TGTGCCAGCTCACCGGGACAGGGAACCAATCAGCCCCAGCATTTT. It specifies CASSPGQGTNQPQHF.

This clone has a handful of counts. As DNA, the CDR3 is TGTGCCAGCAGCTCTGGGGACAGGAGCACAGATACGCAGTATTTT. This translates into CASSSGDRSTDTQYF. The chain employs TRBV7-2 and TRBJ2-3; the match to TRBD1 covers 8 bases. The ends lost 4 bases at V and 0 bases at J; junction bases unmatched: 3. Looked up from germline, CDR1 is SGHTA and CDR2 is FQGNSA. The CDR3 loop spans 15 amino acids.

The chain is built from TRBV28 and TRBJ2-5; 12 nucleotides match TRBD1. CDR3 length equals 16 residues. V shed 3 bases, J shed 5 bases, and the junction held 7 bases outside the gene matches. Looked up from germline, CDR1 is MDHEN and CDR2 is SYDVKM. DNA for the CDR3: TGTGCCAGCAGTTTGACGGGACAGGGGGCTGGGGAGACCCAGTACTTC. Amino acid sequence: CASSLTGQGAGETQYF.

The chain carries TRBV11-1 and TRBJ2-3; TRBD2 matches 14 bases. Trimming at V came to 4 bases and at J to 4 bases, leaving 1 base not matched to a gene. CDR3 length equals 15 residues. CDR1 is SGHAT and CDR2 is FQDESV in the germline V gene (reference sequence). CDR3 bases: TGTGCCAGCAGCTCGACTAGCGGGGGGGCAGATACGCAGTATTTT. It translates to CASSSTSGGADTQYF.

This chain links TRBV6-5 with TRBJ2-4; the D is unclear. The germline V gene has CDR1 MNHEY and CDR2 SVGAGI. V shed 0 bases and J shed 3 bases, with 6 bases lying between them. This CDR3 is 14 amino acids long. The CDR3, as DNA: TGTGCCAGCAGTTACTCTCCTGTCAAAAACATTCAGTACTTC. Protein product: CASSYSPVKNIQYF.

V gene TRBV19 combines with J gene TRBJ2-7; a weak D match, TRBD2 (7 bases). CDR1 is LNHDA, CDR2 SQIVND, per germline (reference sequence). The CDR3 is made up of 17 amino acids. Trimming left V 5 bases short and J 2 bases short, with 22 bases between. CDR3 sequence reads: CASSPLGGAVITYEQYF. CDR3 in DNA: TGTGCCAGTAGTCCCCTGGGGGGGGCGGTTATTACCTACGAGCAGTACTTC. Full variable domain (outside the CDR3, taken from reference TRBV19 and TRBJ2-7): DGGITQSPKYLFRKEGQNVTLSCEQNLNHDAMYWYRQDPGQGLRLIYYSQIVNDFQKGDIAEGYSVSREKKESFPLTVTSAQKNPTAFYLCASSPLGGAVITYEQYFGPGTRLTVT.

The rearrangement uses TRBV27 and TRBJ1-3, with D maybe TRBD1 (6 bases). The CDR3 extends over 14 amino acids. The V end was cut by 5 bases, the J end by 0 bases, with 8 bases between. Germline CDR1 is MNHEY and CDR2 is SMNVEV (reference sequence). The DNA for the CDR3 is TGTGCCAGCAGTACAGGGCGCTCTGGAAACACCATATATTTT. Its protein product is CASSTGRSGNTIYF.

The V gene is TRBV10-2, the J gene TRBJ1-4; tentatively, D is TRBD1 (6 bases). Germline CDR1 is WSHSY and CDR2 is SAAADI. The CDR3 length is 15 residues. V lost 3 bases to trimming and J lost 7 bases, with 15 bases between them. The CDR3 sequence: CASSDLGGLIEKLFF. For the CDR3, the DNA is TGCGCCAGCAGTGACCTCGGGGGGCTGATTGAAAAACTGTTTTTT.

J is TRBJ2-1 and V is TRBV7-9; no clear D gene. This CDR3 spans 14 amino acids. Per germline, CDR1 SEHNR and CDR2 FQNEAQ (reference sequence). Trimming took 7 bases from V and 8 from J, leaving 18 bases between them. The CDR3 DNA sequence: TGTGCCAGCACCCAAACTACTCCCGGGCATGAGCAGTTCTTC. Protein product: CASTQTTPGHEQFF.

This clone was found once. The CDR3 DNA is TGTGCCAGCTCAAAAGAAAACTATGGCTACACCTTC. It specifies CASSKENYGYTF. This chain joins TRBV18 and TRBJ1-2; D remains unclear. Trimming cost V 5 bases and J 2 bases, with 6 bases left between them. Germline V gene sequence: CDR1 KGHSH, CDR2 LQKENI. The CDR3 is made up of 12 amino acids.

CDR3 DNA: TGTGCCACCAGCACTGGGGGGTGGGCTCGCTACACCTTC. This translates into CATSTGGWARYTF. V usage is TRBV15 and J usage is TRBJ1-2; maybe TRBD1 (5 bases). CDR3 length: 13 amino acids. V was cut by 4 bases and J by 9 bases, with 15 bases left in between. Germline loops: CDR1 LNHNV, CDR2 YYDKDF (reference sequence).

The chain recombines TRBV2 with TRBJ2-7, with 11 bases that match TRBD1. V lost 6 bases and J lost 6; bases outside the gene matches: 7. The CDR3 runs to 14 residues. CDR1 is SNHLY and CDR2 is FYNNEI in the germline V gene. CDR3 sequence reads: CASRLGTGGVEQYF. The CDR3 DNA follows: TGTGCCAGCAGACTCGGGACAGGGGGAGTCGAGCAGTACTTC.

The chain is built from TRBV27 and TRBJ1-5; a weak D match, TRBD1 (6 bases). The V gene's germline CDR1 is MNHEY and CDR2 SMNVEV (reference sequence). Trimming took 3 bases from V and 4 from J, leaving 16 bases between them. The CDR3 contains 16 residues. The CDR3 loop is CASSFSGARRNQPQHF. CDR3 sequence (DNA): TGTGCCAGCAGTTTTTCAGGGGCGCGGCGGAATCAGCCCCAGCATTTT.

The V gene is TRBV7-9, the J gene TRBJ2-1; the D gene is possibly TRBD2 (5 bases). This CDR3 region has 15 residues. V gave up 0 bases and J gave up 4 bases, with 10 bases separating them. Germline V gene sequence: CDR1 SEHNR, CDR2 FQNEAQ (reference sequence). CDR3 residues: CASSLAGVKYNEQFF. The CDR3, as DNA: TGTGCCAGCAGCTTAGCGGGAGTAAAATACAATGAGCAGTTCTTC. Drawing the rest from reference TRBV7-9 and TRBJ2-1, the complete variable domain is DTGVSQNPRHKITKRGQNVTFRCDPISEHNRLYWYRQTLGQGPEFLTYFQNEAQLEKSRLLSDRFSAERPKGSFSTLEIQRTEQGDSAMYLCASSLAGVKYNEQFFGPGTRLTVL.

The rearrangement joins TRBV18 to TRBJ1-1; D remains ambiguous. Per germline, CDR1 KGHSH and CDR2 LQKENI. V was clipped by 0 bases and J by 4 bases, with 12 bases between them. The CDR3 loop spans 15 amino acids. The CDR3 region is CASSPPTPIGTEAFF. CDR3 nucleotides: TGTGCCAGCTCACCACCGACCCCTATAGGCACTGAAGCTTTCTTT.